Listed below are T cell receptor beta chains from one sample, sequenced in a study of CD8+ T cells in alopecia areata. The method was immunoSEQ multiplex PCR; TCRdb's version includes in-frame clones alone and lacks a portion of them. The data contain about 210,000 clones, under 70% of them seen just once; the ten biggest clones take up roughly 1.2%. This material consisted of CD4+ T cells sorted from blood, taken at approximately week 42, from a patient treated with tofacitinib. The receptors originated from a human donor with alopecia areata. The CDR3 runs from the conserved cysteine through the conserved F or W. A D gene is named only where the DNA matches it firmly. Clone size is given for some rows only: seen once, a few or many times, or a class if the clone is expanded.

TGTGCCAGCAGCGAGGACGGGTTCAACTATGGCTACACCTTC CASSEDGFNYGYTF TRBV7-9 NA TRBJ1-2 NA
TGTGCCAGCAGTTACGATTCGGGACTCAACACTGAAGCTTTCTTT CASSYDSGLNTEAFF TRBV6-6 NA TRBJ1-1 NA
TGTGCCAGCAGTGGGGGGTTACGCAATCAGCCCCAGCATTTT CASSGGLRNQPQHF TRBV2 NA TRBJ1-5 NA
TGTGCCAGTAGACCCGACAGGGGGGATACGCAGTATTTT CASRPDRGDTQYF TRBV19 NA TRBJ2-3 TRBD1
TGCGCCAGCAGACATGAGGCACTAGCCTTCGGCGGGGAGCTGTTTTTT CASRHEALAFGGELFF TRBV5-1 NA TRBJ2-2 NA
TGTGCCAGCAGTAATACAGGGAGGAGGTACGAGCAGTACTTC CASSNTGRRYEQYF TRBV6-5 NA TRBJ2-7 NA
TGCGCCAGCAGTCTCCGGGACAGGGAGACTGGGGCCAACGTCCTGACTTTC CASSLRDRETGANVLTF TRBV23-1 NA TRBJ2-6 TRBD1
TGTGCCAGCAGCCCCGGGGCGCTCATTCTAAACACCGGGGAGCTGTTTTTT CASSPGALILNTGELFF TRBV5-6 NA TRBJ2-2 NA
TGTGCCAGCAGCTTTCAGGAGAACACTGAAGCTTTCTTT CASSFQENTEAFF TRBV7-3 few TRBJ1-1 NA
TGTGCCAGCAGCCCGGGACTTGTAAACAATGAGCAGTTCTTC CASSPGLVNNEQFF TRBV7-8 NA TRBJ2-1 NA
TGCAGCGTTGTTGAGGGGGACTCCTACAATGAGCAGTTCTTC CSVVEGDSYNEQFF TRBV29-1 NA TRBJ2-1 NA
TGTGCCAGCTCACCACCCAGCTCCTACGAGCAGTACTTC CASSPPSSYEQYF TRBV18 NA TRBJ2-7 NA
TGTGCCAGCAGGTTCGAGGCTTTGTCCGAGCAGTACTTC CASRFEALSEQYF TRBV7-2 NA TRBJ2-7 NA
TGTGCCTGGATGGGACTACCTTCCTACAATGAGCAGTTCTTC CAWMGLPSYNEQFF TRBV30 NA TRBJ2-1 TRBD2
TGTGCCATCAGTGAGTCGGGGACTGGGGCCAACGTCCTGACTTTC CAISESGTGANVLTF TRBV10-3 many TRBJ2-6 NA
TGCAGCGTTCAGTCACAGGGCGTTAACTATGGCTACACCTTC CSVQSQGVNYGYTF TRBV29-1 NA TRBJ1-2 NA
TGCAGCGCCCCCGGGACAGGGGTAAGAGCTTTCTTT CSAPGTGVRAFF TRBV29-1 NA TRBJ1-1 TRBD1
TGTGCCAGCAGCTTACAGCAGGGGTCAGATACGCAGTATTTT CASSLQQGSDTQYF TRBV11-2 NA TRBJ2-3 NA
TGTGCCAGCAGCCAAGATTGGACAGCTGGGCACAATGAGCAGTTCTTC CASSQDWTAGHNEQFF TRBV14 NA TRBJ2-1 NA
TGTGCCGGAAAACAGGGCGGGGAGACCCAGTACTTC CAGKQGGETQYF TRBV7-2 NA TRBJ2-5 NA
TGTGCCAGCAGCCAAGTAGTCGGGAATGAGCAGTTCTTC CASSQVVGNEQFF TRBV14 NA TRBJ2-1 NA
TGTGCCAGCAGTGAATTCGGGGAGTTCCAGCCCCAGCATTTT CASSEFGEFQPQHF TRBV6-1 NA TRBJ1-5 NA
TGTGCCATCAGTGGAGGGGACAGAAGGACCGGGGAGCTGTTTTTT CAISGGDRRTGELFF TRBV10-3 many TRBJ2-2 TRBD1
TGTGCCAGCAGCTTTCAGGCCCGGGGGGACGGGGAGCTGTTTTTT CASSFQARGDGELFF TRBV7-2 NA TRBJ2-2 TRBD2
TGTGCCAGTAGTCCTTGGCGGGGGGGAACTTACAATGAGCAGTTCTTC CASSPWRGGTYNEQFF TRBV19 few TRBJ2-1 TRBD2
TGTGCCAGCAGCTTGGGGCAAGCTAACTATGGCTACACCTTC CASSLGQANYGYTF TRBV5-6 once TRBJ1-2 NA
TGCGCCAGCAGCCCGGGACAGGGTGGAGGCTACACCTTC CASSPGQGGGYTF TRBV5-1 NA TRBJ1-2 TRBD1
TGCAGCGTTGAAGATAATCAGGGTGTTGGCTACACCTTC CSVEDNQGVGYTF TRBV29-1 few TRBJ1-2 NA
TGTGCCACCAGCCGGAGCGGGGGGCCCTACAATGAGCAGTTCTTC CATSRSGGPYNEQFF TRBV15 NA TRBJ2-1 TRBD2
TGTGCCAGCAGCTTAGGAAGAGGGTATGCAACTAATGAAAAACTGTTTTTT CASSLGRGYATNEKLFF TRBV7-3 NA TRBJ1-4 NA
TGTGCCAGCAGCCCACACAGGGGTTCCTACGAGCAGTACTTC CASSPHRGSYEQYF TRBV7-8 NA TRBJ2-7 TRBD1
TGCGCCAGCCAGCCTGTGAGGGACAGTTCCTACGAGCAGTACTTC CASQPVRDSSYEQYF TRBV4-3 few TRBJ2-7 TRBD1
TGCGCCAGCAGCTTGGTGTCCGCCAACTATGGCTACACCTTC CASSLVSANYGYTF TRBV5-1 once TRBJ1-2 NA
TGTGCCAGCAGCCCCGGGTCCACCTTC CASSPGSTF TRBV27 NA TRBJ1-2 NA
TGTGCCTGGAGTGTACTCAGGACAGATAATTCACCCCTCCACTTT CAWSVLRTDNSPLHF TRBV30 NA TRBJ1-6 NA
TGCGCCAGCAGCACAGGACTAGCGGGGGGTCCGAACACGAACACCGGGGAGCTGTTTTTT CASSTGLAGGPNTNTGELFF TRBV5-1 few TRBJ2-2 TRBD2
TGTGGCGGGACCGACCAAACGAACACTGAAGCTTTCTTT CGGTDQTNTEAFF TRBV30 NA TRBJ1-1 NA
TGCAGCGTTAGGGAAACAAACTCCTACGAGCAGTACTTC CSVRETNSYEQYF TRBV29-1 few TRBJ2-7 NA
TGCGCCAGCAGCTTGGAGGGTGGGCCGGATACGCAGTATTTT CASSLEGGPDTQYF TRBV5-1 NA TRBJ2-3 NA
TGTGCCAGCAACCCGGGCCTCAACAATGAGCAGTTCTTC CASNPGLNNEQFF TRBV11-1 NA TRBJ2-1 NA
TGCAGCGTTGATCTTATGGGGAATGAGCAGTTCTTC CSVDLMGNEQFF TRBV29-1 once TRBJ2-1 NA
TGTGCCTGGAGCTCTGGGATACTAGAAGAGACCCAGTACTTC CAWSSGILEETQYF TRBV30 NA TRBJ2-5 NA
TGTGCCAGCAGCCCCGGGGCGGAGTCACCCCTCCACTTT CASSPGAESPLHF TRBV7-3 NA TRBJ1-6 NA
TGTGCCAGCAGTGAATGGGGGGCTGGGTACACTGAAGCTTTCTTT CASSEWGAGYTEAFF TRBV6-1 few TRBJ1-1 NA
TGCAGCGTTGACGGGCAGGGCGGGATTAGCTATGGCTACACCTTC CSVDGQGGISYGYTF TRBV29-1 NA TRBJ1-2 NA
TGTGCCAGCAGCGTACCAGGGGCCGGGGCCAACGTCCTGACTTTC CASSVPGAGANVLTF TRBV9 once TRBJ2-6 NA
TGTGCCAGCAGCGTAGACTTTAGGTTAGGGGGAAATGAGCAGTTCTTC CASSVDFRLGGNEQFF TRBV9 once TRBJ2-1 NA
TGCAGCGTTTTAGGGGACACAGATACGCAGTATTTT CSVLGDTDTQYF TRBV29-1 NA TRBJ2-3 NA
TGTGCCAGCAGCGTAGGAATCAGGGAAAAACTGTTTTTT CASSVGIREKLFF TRBV9 few TRBJ1-4 NA
TGCAGCGTTTCCGACCAGGGGAATCATCAGCCCCAGCATTTT CSVSDQGNHQPQHF TRBV29-1 few TRBJ1-5 NA
TGTGCCAGCAGCACCGACACTCAGTATGGCTACACCTTC CASSTDTQYGYTF TRBV5-6 NA TRBJ1-2 NA
TGCAGCGTTGTAGTACTGGGAGGTGGCTACACCTTC CSVVVLGGGYTF TRBV29-1 NA TRBJ1-2 NA
TGTGCCAGCAGCTCGCCGGGACAGCAAGAGACCCAGTACTTC CASSSPGQQETQYF TRBV5-4 NA TRBJ2-5 TRBD1
TGTGCCAGCACCCCGAGTGAACAGTACTTC CASTPSEQYF TRBV2 few TRBJ2-7 NA
TGTGCCAGCAGCTCGTCCGACAGGGTTTCACCCCTCCACTTT CASSSSDRVSPLHF TRBV11-2 NA TRBJ1-6 TRBD1
TGTGCCTGGAGTGCGCCGACCAGCACTATGGGGACACCCCTCCACTTT CAWSAPTSTMGTPLHF TRBV30 NA TRBJ1-6 NA
TGCAGCGCCCCCAGTGGTACAGGGAATTACAATGAGCAGTTCTTC CSAPSGTGNYNEQFF TRBV29-1 NA TRBJ2-1 NA
TGTGCCAGCTTGACCGCTTCGAACACCGGGGAGCTGTTTTTT CASLTASNTGELFF TRBV19 NA TRBJ2-2 NA
TGCAGCGTTGAAGAACCCGACTTAAACCAAGAGACCCAGTACTTC CSVEEPDLNQETQYF TRBV29-1 NA TRBJ2-5 NA
TGTGCCACCAGCAGAGATCCGGGGACCTACAATGAGCAGTTCTTC CATSRDPGTYNEQFF TRBV15 NA TRBJ2-1 NA